This TCR beta chain comes out of a study of cytomegalovirus exposure and HLA in healthy donors (dated by TCRdb to 2016 to 2017). Some background on the complete study: According to an earlier analysis of 587 of the donors, about 190 million T cells yielded 100 million or so unique TCR beta sequences and about 300 Gb of sequence data. An early release covering roughly 640 HLA-typed donors comprised roughly 300 gigabases of sequencing data and roughly 85 million unique TCR sequences. Among the approximately 400 genotyped donors, around 81% belonged to the genetic ancestry cluster associated with self-reported Caucasian donors. The study aimed to test whether signatures of past pathogen exposure could be identified by cataloging public T cell receptors. The study used immunosequencing to profile the T cell repertoires of several hundred subjects and linked those repertoires to cytomegalovirus serostatus. Besides the first cohort of about 730 subjects, a separate validation cohort made up of 120 different subjects was used. High-throughput TCR immunosequencing, statistical association of individual TCRs with disease status, and machine learning were combined to predict cytomegalovirus infection status. To study patterns of TCR occurrence, a later analysis re-analyzed previously published TCR beta repertoires from around 660 donors and added high-resolution HLA genotyping. In the later analysis, no new phenotypic data were used to find candidate immune exposures; instead, reliance was placed on TCR beta sequences and their occurrence across donors. In an earlier analysis of around 540 of the donors, high-throughput TCR beta sequencing was used to judge whether each TCR beta V gene segment behaved as functional or pseudogenic. Donor age, sex, ethnicity and CMV serostatus were compiled together with the repertoire data. A later genetic analysis used genome-wide SNP genotypes for about 65% of the 666 donors, treating that subset as a discovery cohort. Every repertoire in the discovery cohort had been generated on one and the same sequencing platform. HLA typing included class I and class II loci at four-digit resolution. Typing coverage varied by locus: about 629-630 donors for A, B, C, DRB1 and DQB1; under 550 for DQA1; over 600 for DPA1; approximately 450 for DPB1. Four to six DR-DQ haplotypes were handled as single units for association and clustering, since linkage in the cohort was strong. Among about 390 genotyped donors of the cohort, an average of roughly 240,000 unique TCR beta nucleotide sequences were sequenced per donor, about a sixth of them non-productive. Broad study findings and their caveats: Most TCR sequences were observed very rarely across donors, whereas some public TCRs were present in many individuals. In both the original and validation cohorts, the classifier was reported to diagnose cytomegalovirus status with high specificity and sensitivity. In an earlier analysis of about 540 of the donors, most TCR beta V segments were observed in productive rearrangements about 90% or about 30% of the time, broadly matching IMGT annotations. A later analysis found that most CMV-associated TCR beta chains appeared HLA-restricted, with HLA associations seemingly driven largely by CMV exposure. A later analysis reported that several top co-occurrence clusters appeared linked to parvovirus B19, influenza, CMV and Epstein-Barr virus. The authors suggested that the approach could potentially be extended to other disease states and immunological phenotypes. A group of highly shared sequence variants was considered likely to be a technical artifact of the sequencing pipeline. In a later analysis, the rate of TCR association differed among HLA loci, with DRB1 alleles having the most associated TCRs and HLA-C alleles having the fewest. Some IMGT-functional V segments, including TRBV6-2 and TRBV6-3, could not be told apart with the 87-base-pair reads, so those segments were excluded. A further reported finding was that TCR beta sequences accurately predicted the HLA-A and HLA-B alleles for most subjects in the first cohort. According to a later genetic analysis, donors in an Asian-associated ancestry cluster had fewer N-insertions in productive TCRs than the roughly 670-donor mean. A later analysis associated about 17,000 TCR beta sequences with specific HLA alleles at a false discovery rate of 0.05. Assigning TCR associations to individual alleles was difficult when HLA alleles, especially DR and DQ, strongly co-occurred. The earlier analysis of approximately 540 of the donors excluded 15 to 20 rarely observed V segments, including chromosome 9 orphons, because counts were too low. In this cohort, only TCR beta chains were sequenced, and detectable features were limited by the absence of alpha or paired-chain data. The only immune exposure information available for the cohort was CMV serostatus. Compared with equally common non-associated chains, HLA-associated TCR beta chains in a later analysis were more clonally expanded and had lower generation probabilities. An association between a missense DCLRE1C variant and V-gene and J-gene trimming of TCR beta chains was found in a later genetic analysis and replicated in an independent cohort. Presence/absence analyses assumed roughly uniform sequencing depth across donors, an assumption that may not hold. Because HLA typing was missing for some donors at each locus, association tests included only the typed subset. In vitro tests confirmed that a few of the cytomegalovirus-associated TCR beta chains recognize cytomegalovirus antigens. Linkage disequilibrium might explain the correlated functional status among segregating V segments, but an unknown experimental factor could not be excluded. In the study, 164 TCR beta chains were listed as associated with cytomegalovirus.

From the germline V gene, CDR1 is MNHEY and CDR2 is SVGAGI. The CDR3 has 14 amino acids, counting the end cysteine and phenylalanine. The sequence is cut down to CDR3 DNA, 42 bases in frame from base 1. Germline trimming amounts to 5 bases on V and 5 bases on J, with 7 as the count of junction bases outside the gene matches. The library was produced with the immunoSEQ multiplex PCR assay. A mixture of 60 forward primers for TCR Vbeta segments and 13 reverse primers for TCR Jbeta segments was used in the multiplex PCR. The CDR3 region of rearranged TCR beta genes was amplified from genomic DNA with a multiplex PCR assay. The amplified TCR beta libraries were sequenced on the Illumina HiSeq System as 87-base-pair reads. As for the original processing: A later analysis counted about 80 million unique TCR beta chains across the 666 repertoires, and around 9.9 million of these chains were shared by at least two donors. A nearest-neighbor algorithm error-corrected the raw reads and collapsed the reads into unique sequences, merging closely related sequences to remove PCR and sequencing errors. CDR3 sequences were aligned to IMGT reference sequences to assign V, D and J gene segments. For a sequence to be retained, a match of at least six nucleotides to both a V gene segment and a J gene segment was required. A rearrangement counted as productive if the CDR3 had no stop codons and remained in frame with V and J, and every other rearrangement counted as non-productive. CDR3 was defined by IMGT convention, running from the second conserved V-encoded cysteine to the conserved J-encoded phenylalanine. The earlier analysis of around 640 of the donors excluded sequences that lacked an unambiguous match to a single V gene segment. An earlier analysis of almost 600 of the donors classified V segments as functional when productive rearrangements were above 56.7% and as segregating when the standard deviation between donors was above 5%. A statistical classification framework was built to diagnose cytomegalovirus status from the catalog of TCR beta chain sequences. V and J gene assignment, in a later analysis, came from comparing TCR nucleotide sequences with IMGT/GENE-DB human TR gene sequences. Using the TCRdist pipeline, a later analysis assigned CDR3 sequences along with most-parsimonious VDJ recombination scenarios. A later analysis defined each TCR beta chain by its CDR3 amino acid sequence plus V-gene family, and excluded reads lacking a unique V-gene family. As a way to deal with suspected cross-contamination and a sequencing artifact, a later analysis dropped roughly 600 nucleotide sequences that were highly shared and had low generation probability. In a later analysis, a clonal expansion index for each public chain was calculated from normalized within-repertoire ranks of inferred template counts. In a later analysis, generation probabilities were computed with a VDJ recombination model fitted to out-of-frame rearrangements, and the resulting probabilities were checked against IGoR. In a later analysis, TCR-TCR, TCR-HLA and TCR-CMV co-occurrence was scored with hypergeometric tests, and a repertoire-size bias correction was applied to TCR pairs. In a later analysis, false discovery rates were estimated by permuting HLA or CMV assignments 20 times. In a later analysis, co-occurring TCRs were grouped using DBSCAN, and TCRdist sequence similarity was added for clustering within HLA-allele-positive subsets. Repertoires with fewer than 30,000 or more than 120,000 public chains were left out of co-occurrence clustering, as were four to six repertoires with anomalous nucleotide sharing. The clones in this table, taken by TCRdb from immuneACCESS, are in-frame only. Not every clone is retained; where verified, under half of the shortfall comes from an unresolved V gene, and the cause of the rest is unknown. The V and J calls and clone size are taken from that table; D and trimming were inferred from the DNA. For this sample the table gives 110,000 to 150,000 clones, of which 65% to 80% were detected only once. The biggest ten clones account for roughly 1.8% of the sample.

This clone showed up just once. Its antigen specificity is not known. No much larger clone is present one base from it, and per-base qualities are unavailable. This specimen includes other DNA sequences encoding the same CDR3. The cohort consisted of hundreds of healthy bone marrow donors. At the time of sampling, all cohort members were nominally healthy, though unrecorded immune exposures were likely present. The donor tested CMV seronegative and was one of the 352 seronegative cohort members. Every donor gave a peripheral blood sample, and the peripheral blood mononuclear cells from that sample were used for TCR beta sequencing. Genomic DNA was extracted from the blood cell samples with the Qiagen DNeasy Blood Extraction Kit.

This receptor was taken from a middle-aged woman in good health and CMV-seronegative. The sequence joins TRBV6-5 to TRBJ1-2; TRBD1 aligns with 8 central bases. What was sequenced was PBMCs. The bases read TGTGCCAGCAGTCCGACAGGGGAGGGGTATGGCTACACCTTC. This codes for CASSPTGEGYGYTF.